The 9 T cell receptor beta chains below come from one sample, sequenced in a study of early T cells in non-severe SARS-CoV-2 infection. MiXCR, run by TCRdb on the 5' RACE reads, gives a single entry per CDR3 protein. The data show more than 90,000 distinct CDR3 sequences, with roughly 9.6% seen just once and about 5% held by the top ten. The specimen sequenced was whole blood. These receptors originate from an adult who was a healthcare worker with PCR-confirmed SARS-CoV-2 infection or an uninfected control (not recorded which).

The gene calls are TRBV7-6 and TRBJ2-3; either TRBD1 or TRBD2 may fit D (6 bases each). The V end lost 2 bases, the J end lost 1 base, and 10 bases lay between the germline ends. Looked up from germline, CDR1 is SGHVS and CDR2 is FNYEAQ. CDR3 length: 15 amino acids. The CDR3 DNA reads as TGTGCCAGCAGCTTACGGGGGCGCGGCACAGATACGCAGTATTTT. It encodes CASSLRGRGTDTQYF.

This sequence joins TRBV12-3 or TRBV12-4 and TRBJ1-6; possibly TRBD1 for D (5 bases). The CDR3 runs to 14 residues. The V and J ends lost 6 bases and 6 bases respectively, with 12 bases between them. The CDR3 is CASSFQGSNSPLHF. Here the CDR3 DNA reads TGTGCCAGCAGCTTCCAGGGTAGTAATTCACCCCTCCACTTT.

This clonotype was recorded at least ten times. CDR3 coding DNA: TGTGCCAGCAGCTTAGAATCTGGAAATTCACCCCTCCACTTT. Translation gives CASSLESGNSPLHF. The J gene is TRBJ1-6, the V gene TRBV7-9; unclear D gene. This CDR3 comprises 14 residues. V was cut by 1 base and J by 7 bases, with 8 bases left in between. Germline V gene lookup returns CDR1 SEHNR and CDR2 FQNEAQ (reference sequence).

Ten or more counts support this clonotype. The chain joins TRBV9 to TRBJ1-1; 9 bases match TRBD1. This CDR3 region has 14 residues. Germline CDR1 SGDLS, CDR2 YYNGEE. The J segment lost 8 bases and the V segment lost 4 bases, leaving 9 bases of the junction unmatched. The CDR3 reads CASSRTGENVEAFF. In DNA, the CDR3 is TGTGCCAGCAGCCGGACAGGGGAAAATGTCGAAGCTTTCTTT.

The table lists this clonotype with a few counts. The CDR3 reads CASSEGTHYGYTF. As DNA, the CDR3 is TGTGCCAGCAGTGAAGGGACCCACTATGGCTACACCTTC. The chain combines TRBV6-1 with TRBJ1-2, with D hard to call. Trimming removed 1 base from V and 3 bases from J, with 6 bases in between. CDR1 and CDR2 from the germline V gene are MNHNS and SASEGT. CDR3 length: 13 residues.

V gene TRBV7-8 combines with J gene TRBJ2-7, with a possible D match to TRBD1 (6 bases). In germline, CDR1 is SGHVS, CDR2 FQNEAQ. The V end was cut by 1 base, the J end by 4 bases, with 11 bases between. The CDR3 runs to 14 residues. The CDR3, as DNA: TGTGCCAGCAGCTTAGACAGGGACCGATACGAGCAGTACTTC. Translating gives CASSLDRDRYEQYF.

The rearrangement links TRBV9 to TRBJ1-1, with D maybe TRBD1 (6 bases). Germline-derived CDR1 and CDR2 are SGDLS and YYNGEE. The CDR3 extends over 15 amino acids. Between the trimmed V and J ends, which lost 2 bases and 1 base, there was a span of 12 bases. DNA for the CDR3: TGTGCCAGCAGCGTGGGAACGGGACAGAACACTGAAGCTTTCTTT. It codes for CASSVGTGQNTEAFF.

This sequence joins TRBV18 and TRBJ2-5; D tentatively fits TRBD1 or TRBD2 (5 bases each). Germline CDR1 and CDR2: KGHSH and LQKENI. This CDR3 has 14 amino acids. V lost 3 bases and J lost 1, with 9 bases in between. CDR3: CASSPGRIQETQYF. CDR3 nucleotides: TGTGCCAGCTCACCGGGACGGATCCAAGAGACCCAGTACTTC. Using reference TRBV18 and TRBJ2-5 for the parts outside the CDR3, the full variable domain is NAGVMQNPRHLVRRRGQEARLRCSPMKGHSHVYWYRQLPEEGLKFMVYLQKENIIDESGMPKERFSAEFPKEGPSILRIQQVVRGDSAAYFCASSPGRIQETQYFGPGTRLLVL.

This clonotype was seen at least ten times. The J gene is TRBJ2-3, the V gene TRBV5-1, with TRBD2 matching 8 bases. Germline CDR1 reads SGHRS; CDR2 reads YFSETQ. V shed 0 bases, J shed 3 bases, and the junction held 3 bases outside the gene matches. This CDR3 comprises 15 residues. In nucleotides, the CDR3 is TGCGCCAGCAGCTTGGTAGCGGGGATTACAGATACGCAGTATTTT. This sequence encodes CASSLVAGITDTQYF.